Each of the 8 T cell receptor beta chains below was sequenced from the same sample in a study of glioma-infiltrating T cells after dendritic cell vaccination. The protocol was immunoSEQ multiplex PCR, while the TCRdb copy is restricted to in-frame clones and leaves out a portion. The sample includes around 100,000 clones, roughly 79% of them seen just once. The material was blood, obtained before dendritic cell vaccination. These TCRs come from a human donor with glioblastoma.

The chain joins TRBV11-1 to TRBJ1-6; tentatively, D is TRBD1 (6 bases). CDR1 and CDR2 from the germline V gene are SGHAT and FQDESV (reference sequence). Trimming removed 5 bases from V and 5 bases from J, with 13 bases in between. CDR3 length equals 15 residues. The CDR3 is CASSDTGLNNSPLHF. The CDR3 DNA reads TGTGCCAGCAGCGACACAGGGCTGAATAATTCACCCCTCCACTTT.

A single count supports this clone. The chain couples TRBV9 to TRBJ2-7; 9 bases map to TRBD1. After removal of 0 bases from V and 2 bases from J, the junction contained 9 bases not matched to a gene. This CDR3 comprises 17 residues. Germline CDR1 and CDR2: SGDLS and YYNGEE. CDR3 nucleotide sequence: TGTGCCAGCAGCGTAGACTATCCAGGGACAGGGCCCTACGAGCAGTACTTC. It translates to CASSVDYPGTGPYEQYF. The full variable domain, with the rest looked up from reference TRBV9 and TRBJ2-7, is DSGVTQTPKHLITATGQRVTLRCSPRSGDLSVYWYQQSLDQGLQFLIQYYNGEERAKGNILERFSAQQFPDLHSELNLSSLELGDSALYFCASSVDYPGTGPYEQYFGPGTRLTVT.

This clone was seen more than once but under ten times. V gene TRBV2 combines with J gene TRBJ1-3, with a possible D match to TRBD1 (6 bases). This CDR3 comprises 14 residues. V was cut by 5 bases and J by 0 bases, with 8 bases left in between. Per germline, CDR1 SNHLY and CDR2 FYNNEI. The CDR3 nucleotides are TGTGCCAGCAGTTGGACAGCCTCTGGAAACACCATATATTTT. Protein sequence: CASSWTASGNTIYF.

The rearrangement joins TRBV7-8 to TRBJ2-5, with D perhaps TRBD2 (5 bases). CDR3 length equals 15 residues. The ends were cut back, 1 base at V and 5 bases at J, with 14 bases in the middle. The germline gives CDR1 SGHVS, CDR2 FQNEAQ. The CDR3 sequence is CASSLGGNSGETQYF. The CDR3, as DNA: TGTGCCAGCAGCTTAGGTGGTAACTCGGGGGAGACCCAGTACTTC.

Of note for this clone: Other DNA sequences in this sample translate to the same CDR3. This chain links TRBV12-1 with TRBJ1-6; the D segment call TRBD1 is taken from the table without a DNA check. TRBV12-1 is assigned pseudogene status. The CDR3 totals 17 residues. The CDR3 loop is CASWDPRVPSYNSPLHF. CDR3 in DNA: TGTGCCAGCTGGGATCCCAGGGTTCCCTCCTATAATTCCCCCCTCCACTTT.

The chain employs TRBV10-1 and TRBJ1-4; no clear D gene. The CDR3 is made up of 15 amino acids. Germline V CDR1 and CDR2: WNHNN, SYGVQD (reference sequence). Trimming took 11 bases from V and 0 from J, leaving 16 bases between them. DNA for the CDR3: TGCGCCCCCTCCCCCAGATTGGCAACTAATGAAAAACTGTTTTTT. It codes for CAPSPRLATNEKLFF.

The chain couples TRBV27 to TRBJ2-7; D is possibly TRBD1 (6 bases). Germline V gives CDR1 MNHEY, CDR2 SMNVEV (reference sequence). The V end lost 3 bases, the J end lost 6 bases, and 12 bases lay between the germline ends. CDR3 size: 13 residues. In nucleotides, the CDR3 is TGTGCCAGCAGTTTCGGGTTCAGGGGCGAGCAGTACTTC. Its protein product is CASSFGFRGEQYF.

The chain joins TRBV19 to TRBJ2-3; D uncertain. V lost 3 bases, J lost 0 bases, and 10 bases lay in between. The CDR3 is made up of 15 amino acids. Germline-derived CDR1 and CDR2 are LNHDA and SQIVND (reference sequence). The CDR3 loop is CASSISRISTDTQYF. In DNA, the CDR3 is TGTGCCAGTAGTATCTCTAGGATAAGCACAGATACGCAGTATTTT.